The 5 T cell receptor beta chains listed next were all sequenced from one sample in a study of shared clonotypes between healthy human individuals. Sequencing used immunoSEQ multiplex PCR; TCRdb keeps in-frame clones, though not all of them. Of around 330,000 clones listed, less than 85% were seen once; the top ten hold 9% to 12%. Material: memory CD4+ T cells sorted from blood. The sample's subset: CD45RA-negative fraction. Receptor source: a man aged 25-45 years in good health.

The rearrangement links TRBV7-9 to TRBJ1-4, with no clear D. Trimming shortened V by 4 bases and J by 5 bases, and 2 bases separated the two germline ends. CDR3 length equals 11 residues. Germline V lookup: CDR1 SEHNR, CDR2 FQNEAQ (reference sequence). Here the CDR3 reads CASSWNEKLFF. The CDR3 DNA is TGTGCCAGCAGCTGGAATGAAAAACTGTTTTTT.

This clone was counted between two and nine times. The genes are TRBV18 and TRBJ1-1; 7 bases map to TRBD1. Looked up from germline, CDR1 is KGHSH and CDR2 is LQKENI. V gave up 3 bases and J gave up 8 bases; unmatched junction bases: 3. The CDR3 extends over 12 amino acids. CDR3 sequence reads: CASSPRQGEAFF. CDR3 bases: TGTGCCAGCTCACCTAGACAGGGCGAAGCTTTCTTT.

In the case of this clone: The same CDR3 also results from other DNA sequences found in this sample. This chain connects TRBV5-1 to TRBJ2-1; D gene uncertain. This CDR3 comprises 14 residues. Germline CDR1 is SGHRS and CDR2 is YFSETQ. Between the trimmed V and J ends, which lost 1 base and 5 bases, there was a span of 10 bases. CDR3 in DNA: TGCGCCAGCAGCTTGAGGGCAGGAAACAATGAGCAGTTCTTC. Its translation is CASSLRAGNNEQFF.

V gene TRBV28 combines with J gene TRBJ1-5; no definite D call. Trimming removed 7 bases at V and 0 bases at J, with 16 bases between. In germline, CDR1 is MDHEN, CDR2 SYDVKM. CDR3 length equals 16 residues. The CDR3 sequence: CASIRAGRHSNQPQHF. The DNA of the CDR3 is TGTGCCAGCATTAGGGCAGGACGGCATAGCAATCAGCCCCAGCATTTT.

The V gene is TRBV14, the J gene TRBJ2-1, with D perhaps matching TRBD2 (6 bases). The V end was cut by 2 bases, the J end by 2 bases, with 13 bases between. CDR1 is SGHDN, CDR2 FVKESK, per germline. This CDR3 has 16 residues. CDR3 DNA: TGTGCCAGCAGCCAACGGGCGGGAAGCGCCTACAATGAGCAGTTCTTC. This encodes CASSQRAGSAYNEQFF.